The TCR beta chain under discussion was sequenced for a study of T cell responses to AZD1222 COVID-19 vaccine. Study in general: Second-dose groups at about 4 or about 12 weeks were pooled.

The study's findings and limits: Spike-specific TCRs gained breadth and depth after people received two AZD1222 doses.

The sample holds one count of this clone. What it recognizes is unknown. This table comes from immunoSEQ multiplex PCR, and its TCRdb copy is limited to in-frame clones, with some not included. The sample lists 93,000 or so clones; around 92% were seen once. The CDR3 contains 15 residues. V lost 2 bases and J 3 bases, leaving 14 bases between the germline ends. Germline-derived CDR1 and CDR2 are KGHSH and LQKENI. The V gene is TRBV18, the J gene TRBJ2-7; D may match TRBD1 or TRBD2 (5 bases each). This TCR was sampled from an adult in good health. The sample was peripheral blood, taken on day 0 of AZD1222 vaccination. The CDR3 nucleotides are TGTGCCAGCTCACCAACCGGGGACCCTGGCTACGAGCAGTACTTC. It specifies CASSPTGDPGYEQYF.